This is a list of T cell receptor beta chains from one sample in a study of shared clonotypes between healthy human individuals. Generated by immunoSEQ multiplex PCR, the TCRdb table keeps only in-frame clones and is missing some. The top ten hold about 11% of the sample, which has hundreds of thousands of clones, approximately 80% seen once. Specimen: PBMCs. The receptors here all came from a woman aged 40 to 50 in good health. Some clones in this sample may be carry-over from other donors' samples. The CDR3 runs from the conserved cysteine through the conserved F or W. D genes are given only for firm matches. The size of a clone is reported for some rows only, either as once, few or many, or as a class for expanded clones.

d_call	v_call	j_call	clone_size	cdr3_aa	cdr3_nt
.	TRBV4-3	TRBJ2-2	.	CASSRVFPGKANTGELFF	TGCGCCAGCAGCCGGGTCTTCCCAGGGAAGGCGAACACCGGGGAGCTGTTTTTT
TRBD1	TRBV4-2	TRBJ2-7	once	CASSQGGTGIEQYF	TGTGCCAGCAGCCAAGGTGGGACAGGGATCGAGCAGTACTTC
.	TRBV7-9	TRBJ2-1	.	CASSSLPYNEQFF	TGTGCCAGCAGCTCTCTTCCGTACAATGAGCAGTTCTTC
.	TRBV28	TRBJ2-7	.	CAIRGVLNYEQYF	TGTGCCATCAGGGGGGTACTGAACTACGAGCAGTACTTC
TRBD1	TRBV28	TRBJ1-1	.	CASSPLGQALGYEAFF	TGTGCCAGCAGTCCCCTTGGACAGGCGCTCGGATATGAAGCTTTCTTT
.	TRBV5-1	TRBJ2-3	.	CASSRETDTQYF	TGCGCCAGCAGTAGGGAGACAGATACGCAGTATTTT
TRBD2	TRBV19	TRBJ2-3	.	CASSVSGRGTDTQYF	TGTGCCAGTAGTGTCAGCGGGAGGGGGACAGATACGCAGTATTTT
TRBD1	TRBV19	TRBJ1-2	.	CASSIDRTGGGGYTF	TGTGCCAGTAGTATAGACCGGACAGGGGGAGGCGGCTACACCTTC
TRBD2	TRBV7-3	TRBJ2-1	.	CASSPRTSASYNEQFF	TGTGCCAGCAGCCCAAGGACTAGCGCCTCCTACAATGAGCAGTTCTTC
TRBD2	TRBV11-2	TRBJ2-1	.	CASSLDRASGNEQFF	TGTGCCAGCAGCTTAGATCGGGCTAGCGGCAATGAGCAGTTCTTC
.	TRBV5-1	TRBJ2-7	.	CASSLGFGAGEQYF	TGCGCCAGCAGCTTGGGGTTCGGGGCGGGGGAGCAGTACTTC
.	TRBV9	TRBJ1-3	.	CASSVGGTQGSGNTIYF	TGTGCCAGCAGCGTAGGTGGGACCCAGGGCTCTGGAAACACCATATATTTT
TRBD2	TRBV19	TRBJ2-6	.	CASSRLAGVGANVLTF	TGTGCCAGTAGTAGGCTAGCGGGAGTGGGGGCCAACGTCCTGACTTTC
TRBD2	TRBV2	TRBJ2-5	.	CASDPRLAGAETQYF	TGTGCCAGCGACCCCCGACTAGCGGGAGCCGAGACCCAGTACTTC
.	TRBV7-6	TRBJ2-7	many	CASSRMTDLGEQYF	TGTGCCAGCAGCCGGATGACAGACCTGGGGGAGCAGTACTTC
.	TRBV30	TRBJ1-2	.	CAWSTGNYGYTF	TGTGCCTGGAGTACCGGAAACTATGGCTACACCTTC
TRBD1	TRBV18	TRBJ1-2	.	CASSPGQDRSYGYTF	TGTGCCAGCTCACCAGGTCAGGACAGGTCCTATGGCTACACCTTC
.	TRBV30	TRBJ2-7	.	CACGVLYEQYF	TGTGCCTGCGGAGTATTATACGAGCAGTACTTC
.	TRBV7-2	TRBJ2-7	.	CASSPNTDWVSYF	TGTGCCAGCAGTCCAAACACCGACTGGGTCTCGTACTTC
TRBD2	TRBV7-4	TRBJ2-3	.	CASRLAGGIADTQYF	TGTGCCAGCAGGCTAGCGGGAGGGATCGCAGATACGCAGTATTTT
TRBD2	TRBV5-4	TRBJ2-3	.	CASSLAERGSTDTQYF	TGTGCCAGCAGCTTGGCCGAGCGGGGATCCACAGATACGCAGTATTTT
.	TRBV18	TRBJ1-5	.	CASSPLGPGMSNQPQHF	TGTGCCAGCTCACCGCTGGGCCCAGGTATGAGTAATCAGCCCCAGCATTTT
TRBD1	TRBV18	TRBJ1-2	.	CASLPRQGYYGYTF	TGTGCCAGCTTACCGAGACAGGGCTACTATGGCTACACCTTC
TRBD2	TRBV29-1	TRBJ2-1	.	CSVGRTSLNEQFF	TGCAGCGTGGGCAGGACTAGCCTCAATGAGCAGTTCTTC
TRBD1	TRBV2	TRBJ1-2	few	CASRFGTGYGYGYTF	TGTGCCAGCAGATTCGGGACAGGGTACGGCTATGGCTACACCTTC
.	TRBV2	TRBJ2-1	once	CASSPTPVSRFF	TGTGCCAGCAGTCCCACCCCCGTTTCCCGGTTCTTC
.	TRBV28	TRBJ2-3	few	CASSLMARTQYF	TGTGCCAGCAGTTTAATGGCGCGTACGCAGTATTTT
.	TRBV11-2	TRBJ2-5	.	CANSIYGTEETQYF	TGTGCCAACAGCATTTACGGGACGGAAGAGACCCAGTACTTC
.	TRBV28	TRBJ2-5	.	CASSVIGSGRRETQYF	TGTGCCAGCAGTGTGATAGGGTCAGGAAGGAGAGAGACCCAGTACTTC
.	TRBV30	TRBJ1-1	.	CAWSQVLNTEAFF	TGTGCCTGGAGTCAGGTGCTGAACACTGAAGCTTTCTTT
.	TRBV5-1	TRBJ2-3	.	CASSLATTSTDTQYF	TGCGCCAGCAGCTTGGCGACCACTAGCACAGATACGCAGTATTTT
.	TRBV30	TRBJ1-1	once	CACSGWGTEAFF	TGTGCCTGTTCAGGGTGGGGCACTGAAGCTTTCTTT
.	TRBV28	TRBJ1-1	.	CASRGHDKNTEAFF	TGTGCCAGCAGGGGCCATGACAAGAACACTGAAGCTTTCTTT
.	TRBV30	TRBJ2-7	.	CAWSVGSYEQYF	TGTGCCTGGAGTGTAGGCAGCTACGAGCAGTACTTC
TRBD1	TRBV28	TRBJ2-2	few	CASSRQGPTGELFF	TGTGCCAGCAGCCGACAGGGTCCCACCGGGGAGCTGTTTTTT